The 4 T cell receptor beta chains listed next were all sequenced from one sample in a study of shared clonotypes between healthy human individuals. Only in-frame clones appear in the TCRdb table, and some are missing; sequencing was by immunoSEQ multiplex PCR. The table lists 2 million to 2.5 million clones, around 95% of them singletons. The sample taken for sequencing was naive CD4+ T cells sorted from blood. The subset: CD45RA+ positively selected. The receptors derive from a man between 18 and 29 years old in good health.

The sample holds one count of this clone. The chain has TRBV2 and TRBJ1-2, with 7 bases aligning to TRBD1. The J segment lost 5 bases and the V segment lost 5 bases, leaving 8 bases of the junction unmatched. Germline assignment: CDR1 SNHLY and CDR2 FYNNEI. This CDR3 contains 14 residues. This CDR3 reads CASSIGGAQYGYTF. The DNA for the CDR3 is TGTGCCAGCAGTATAGGGGGCGCCCAATATGGCTACACCTTC.

The V call is TRBV6-6, the J call TRBJ1-2; D is perhaps TRBD1 (5 bases). The CDR3 is made up of 15 amino acids. Germline loops: CDR1 MNHNY, CDR2 SVGAGI (reference sequence). Trimming took 8 bases from V and 0 from J, leaving 16 bases between them. The CDR3 is CASSPEGPANYGYTF. CDR3 bases: TGTGCCAGCTCCCCGGAGGGACCAGCTAACTATGGCTACACCTTC.

As for this clone: Other nucleotide sequences in the sample specify the same CDR3. J is TRBJ2-2 and V is TRBV5-1, with 9 bases aligning to TRBD2. The length of the CDR3 is 14 residues. The trim removed 5 bases at V and 2 bases at J, leaving 1 base unmatched. The germline V gene encodes CDR1 SGHRS and CDR2 YFSETQ. CDR3 in DNA: TGCGCCAGCAGGACTAGCGGCAACACCGGGGAGCTGTTTTTT. Protein product: CASRTSGNTGELFF.

This chain connects TRBV6-6 to TRBJ2-2, with D uncertain. The CDR3 extends over 11 amino acids. V lost 7 bases, J lost 3 bases, and 3 bases lay in between. Germline lookup yields CDR1 MNHNY and CDR2 SVGAGI (reference sequence). CDR3 in DNA: TGTGCCAGCATGGACACCGGGGAGCTGTTTTTT. Translation: CASMDTGELFF.